These 5 T cell receptor beta chains were sequenced from one sample in a study of blood T cell repertoires in COVID-19. The repertoire was sequenced with immunoSEQ multiplex PCR; TCRdb's copy has only in-frame clones and lacks some. Altogether around 340,000 clones are present, 83% being singletons, with the ten largest covering 2.5% to 3.5%. The specimen was peripheral blood. The receptors were sampled from a man aged 30 to 39 with active or convalescent COVID-19.

In DNA, the CDR3 is TGTGCCAGCAGCCCCGGGACTATAGACTACGAGCAGTACTTC. Translating gives CASSPGTIDYEQYF. The rearrangement joins TRBV11-1 to TRBJ2-7; 7 positions match TRBD2. Germline V lookup: CDR1 SGHAT, CDR2 FQDESV (reference sequence). J gave up 3 bases and V 5 bases, and 7 bases lay outside the gene matches. CDR3 length equals 14 residues. Complete variable domain (other parts from reference TRBV11-1 and TRBJ2-7): EAEVAQSPRYKITEKSQAVAFWCDPISGHATLYWYRQILGQGPELLVQFQDESVVDDSQLPKDRFSAERLKGVDSTLKIQPAELGDSAMYLCASSPGTIDYEQYFGPGTRLTVT.

The chain carries TRBV19 and TRBJ2-3; 15 bases line up with TRBD2. V shed 7 bases, J shed 6 bases, and the junction held 8 bases outside the gene matches. Germline values: CDR1 LNHDA, CDR2 SQIVND (reference sequence). The CDR3 is 16 residues long. The CDR3 coding sequence is TGTGCCAGTACTTGGACTAGCGGGGGGGCCTTGGATACGCAGTATTTT. Its translation is CASTWTSGGALDTQYF.

J is TRBJ1-1 and V is TRBV2, with TRBD1 matching over 7 bases. CDR3 length: 15 residues. Germline trimming cut 9 bases from V and 7 bases from J; bases unmatched to any gene: 17. CDR1 and CDR2 from the germline V gene are SNHLY and FYNNEI. In nucleotides, the CDR3 is TGTGCCAGGAAACGGGACAGAATAACCAGCTTTGAAGCTTTCTTT. Translation: CARKRDRITSFEAFF.

The J gene is TRBJ2-1, the V gene TRBV6-5; the match to TRBD2 covers 8 bases. Germline lookup yields CDR1 MNHEY and CDR2 SVGAGI. The length of the CDR3 is 16 residues. V was clipped by 0 bases and J by 10 bases; unmatched bases: 11. CDR3 sequence (DNA): TGTGCCAGCAGTTACTCTATTGGACTAGCCTTGGGGGAGCAGTTCTTC. Encoded protein: CASSYSIGLALGEQFF.

The V and J genes are TRBV2 and TRBJ1-4, with TRBD1 as a possible D gene (6 bases). Germline values: CDR1 SNHLY, CDR2 FYNNEI. This CDR3 spans 15 amino acids. V dropped 4 bases and J dropped 0 bases, with 9 bases sitting between them. This chain's CDR3 is CASSADRSTNEKLFF. The CDR3 coding sequence is TGTGCCAGCAGTGCGGACAGATCAACTAATGAAAAACTGTTTTTT.